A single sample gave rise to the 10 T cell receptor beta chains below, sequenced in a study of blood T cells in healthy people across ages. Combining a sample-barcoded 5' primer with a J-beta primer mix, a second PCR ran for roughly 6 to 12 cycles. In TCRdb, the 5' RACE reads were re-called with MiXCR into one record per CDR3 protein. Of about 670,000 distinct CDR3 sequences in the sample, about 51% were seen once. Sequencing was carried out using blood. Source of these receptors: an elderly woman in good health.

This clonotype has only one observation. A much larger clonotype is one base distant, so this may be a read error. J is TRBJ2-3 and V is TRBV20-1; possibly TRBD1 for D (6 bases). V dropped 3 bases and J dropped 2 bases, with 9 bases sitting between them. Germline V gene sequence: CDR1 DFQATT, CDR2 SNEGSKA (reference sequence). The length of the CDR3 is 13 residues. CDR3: CSARDRDTDTQYF. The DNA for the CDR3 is TGCAGTGCTAGGGACAGAGACACAGATACGCAGTATTTT.

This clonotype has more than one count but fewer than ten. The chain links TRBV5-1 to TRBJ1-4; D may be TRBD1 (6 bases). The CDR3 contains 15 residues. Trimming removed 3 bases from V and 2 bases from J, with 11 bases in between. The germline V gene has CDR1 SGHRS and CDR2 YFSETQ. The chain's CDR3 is CASSSSQGTNEKLFF. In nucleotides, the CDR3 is TGCGCCAGCAGCTCAAGTCAGGGGACTAATGAAAAACTGTTTTTT.

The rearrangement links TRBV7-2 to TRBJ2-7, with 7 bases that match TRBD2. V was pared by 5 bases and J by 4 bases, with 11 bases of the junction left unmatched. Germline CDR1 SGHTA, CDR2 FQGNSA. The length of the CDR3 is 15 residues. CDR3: CASSPPVAGAYEQYF. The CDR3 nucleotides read TGTGCCAGCAGCCCCCCTGTGGCGGGAGCATACGAGCAGTACTTC.

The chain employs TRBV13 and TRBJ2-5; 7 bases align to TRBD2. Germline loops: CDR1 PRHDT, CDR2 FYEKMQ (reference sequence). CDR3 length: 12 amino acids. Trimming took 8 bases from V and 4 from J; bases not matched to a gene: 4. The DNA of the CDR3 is TGTGCCAGCGGGAGGGTTCGAGAGACCCAGTACTTC. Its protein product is CASGRVRETQYF.

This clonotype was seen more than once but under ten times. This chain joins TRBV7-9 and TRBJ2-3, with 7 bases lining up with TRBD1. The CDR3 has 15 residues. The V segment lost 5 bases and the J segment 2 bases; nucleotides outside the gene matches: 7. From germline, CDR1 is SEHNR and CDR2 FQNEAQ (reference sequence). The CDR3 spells CASSEQGRHTDTQYF. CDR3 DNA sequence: TGTGCCAGCAGCGAACAGGGGCGCCACACAGATACGCAGTATTTT.

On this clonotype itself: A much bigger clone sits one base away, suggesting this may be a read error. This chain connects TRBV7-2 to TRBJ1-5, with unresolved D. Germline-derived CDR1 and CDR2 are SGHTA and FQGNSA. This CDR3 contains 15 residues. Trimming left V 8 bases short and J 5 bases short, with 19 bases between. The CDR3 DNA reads TGTGCCAGCGGCCCGCTTTCCCAGAAATATCAGCCCCAGCATTTT. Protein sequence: CASGPLSQKYQPQHF.

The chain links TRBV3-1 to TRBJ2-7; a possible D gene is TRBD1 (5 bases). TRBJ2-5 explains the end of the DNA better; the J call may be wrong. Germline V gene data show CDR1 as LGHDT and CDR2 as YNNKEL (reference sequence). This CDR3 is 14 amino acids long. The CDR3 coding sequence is TGTGCCAGCAGCCAAGAGCCAGGGATAGAGACCCAGTACTTC. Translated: CASSQEPGIETQYF.

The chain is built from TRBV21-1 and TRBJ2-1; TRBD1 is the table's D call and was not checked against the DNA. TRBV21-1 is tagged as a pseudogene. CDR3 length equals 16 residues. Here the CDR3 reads CASSKTRQGQVDEQFF. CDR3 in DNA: TGTGCCAGCAGCAAAACGAGACAGGGTCAGGTGGATGAGCAGTTCTTC.

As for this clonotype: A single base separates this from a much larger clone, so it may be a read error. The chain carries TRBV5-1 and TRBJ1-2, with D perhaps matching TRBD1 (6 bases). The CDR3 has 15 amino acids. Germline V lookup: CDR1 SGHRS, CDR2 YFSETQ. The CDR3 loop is CASSLDPGGVYGYAF. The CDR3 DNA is TGCGCCAGCAGCTTGGATCCGGGGGGCGTCTATGGCTACGCCTTC.

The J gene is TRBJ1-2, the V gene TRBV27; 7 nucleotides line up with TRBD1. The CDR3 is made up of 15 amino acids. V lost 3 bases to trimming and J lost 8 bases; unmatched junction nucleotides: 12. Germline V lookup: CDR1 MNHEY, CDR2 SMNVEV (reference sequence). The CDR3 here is CASSFSDRDALGYTF. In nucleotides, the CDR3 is TGTGCCAGCAGTTTCAGTGACAGGGACGCTTTGGGCTACACCTTC.